These 20 T cell receptor beta chains share one sample of origin, sequenced in a study of human T cells and chemical hapten exposure. Described time point: healthy volunteer bleed at 6 weeks. Total RNA was isolated from unfractionated whole blood. TCRdb itself ran the RACE reads through MiXCR, one entry per CDR3 protein. The data show some 65,000 distinct CDR3 sequences, with approximately 6.2% seen just once and roughly 3.4% held by the top ten. The sample taken for sequencing was whole blood. These receptors were taken from a female donor in good health. Some clones in this sample may be carry-over from other donors' samples.

This clonotype was found many times. The gene calls are TRBV18 and TRBJ1-5; no reliable D call. The CDR3 runs to 12 residues. Deletions cut 0 bases from V and 7 bases from J, with 4 bases between. The germline gives CDR1 KGHSH, CDR2 LQKENI. The DNA for the CDR3 is TGTGCCAGCTCACCACCGGGCCAGCCCCAGCATTTT. This encodes CASSPPGQPQHF. The full variable domain, its missing parts supplied by reference TRBV18 and TRBJ1-5, is NAGVMQNPRHLVRRRGQEARLRCSPMKGHSHVYWYRQLPEEGLKFMVYLQKENIIDESGMPKERFSAEFPKEGPSILRIQQVVRGDSAAYFCASSPPGQPQHFGDGTRLSIL.

In its sample, this clonotype was seen a few times. The chain uses TRBV9 and TRBJ1-1, with a tentative D call TRBD1 (6 bases). The CDR3 length is 13 residues. Between the trimmed V and J ends, which lost 5 bases and 11 bases, there was a span of 19 bases. Germline V gene sequence: CDR1 SGDLS, CDR2 YYNGEE. The CDR3: CASSVTGDRPAFF. The CDR3 bases are TGTGCCAGCAGTGTGACCGGTGACAGGCCCGCTTTCTTT.

This clonotype was seen more than once but under ten times. This sequence joins TRBV13 and TRBJ1-1; unclear D gene. Between the trimmed V and J ends, which lost 5 bases and 7 bases, there was a span of 5 bases. Germline loops: CDR1 PRHDT, CDR2 FYEKMQ (reference sequence). The CDR3 contains 10 residues. The CDR3 nucleotides are TGTGCCAGCAGCCCCCGTGAAGCTTTCTTT. Its protein is CASSPREAFF.

This clonotype was counted at least ten times. The chain joins TRBV2 to TRBJ2-5; D not resolved. V dropped 3 bases and J dropped 3 bases, with 2 bases sitting between them. Germline V gene lookup returns CDR1 SNHLY and CDR2 FYNNEI. The CDR3 extends over 11 amino acids. In DNA, the CDR3 is TGTGCCAGCAGTGAGGAAGAGACCCAGTACTTC. It translates to CASSEEETQYF.

There are many counts of this clonotype. The CDR3 region has the DNA TGCAGTGCTAGAGAGATCCGAAATAATGAAAAACTGTTTTTT. Its translation: CSAREIRNNEKLFF. The chain couples TRBV20-1 to TRBJ1-4; D is unclear. The V gene lost 0 bases and the J gene lost 4 bases, with 9 bases spanning the gap. The CDR3 has 14 residues. Germline V gene lookup returns CDR1 DFQATT and CDR2 SNEGSKA (reference sequence).

Only a few counts were recorded for this clonotype. The rearrangement uses TRBV29-1 and TRBJ2-5, with 13 nucleotides matching TRBD2. Germline CDR1 is SQVTM and CDR2 is ANQGSEA. J gave up 5 bases and V 0 bases, and 18 bases lay outside the gene matches. CDR3 length: 20 amino acids. CDR3 in DNA: TGCAGCGTTGAAGATCGGTCCGGACTAGCGGGAGCCAATAGGAGGGAGACCCAGTACTTC. Protein: CSVEDRSGLAGANRRETQYF.

The table lists this clonotype with a few counts. The rearrangement uses TRBV5-5 and TRBJ1-1; 7 bases fit TRBD1. CDR3 size: 16 residues. In germline, CDR1 is SGHKS, CDR2 YYEKEE (reference sequence). V trimming: 1 base; J trimming: 4 bases; junction bases outside the gene matches: 10. The DNA of the CDR3 is TGTGCCAGCAGCTTGTCCTCTAAGGCAGGGGGCACTGAAGCTTTCTTT. This translates into CASSLSSKAGGTEAFF.

This clonotype was recorded many times. The chain employs TRBV28 and TRBJ1-2; 8 bases are shared with TRBD1. V trimming: 5 bases; J trimming: 6 bases; junction bases outside the gene matches: 5. CDR1 MDHEN and CDR2 SYDVKM come from the germline V gene. This CDR3 is built from 13 residues. The CDR3 nucleotides are TGTGCCAGCAGTCGCAGGGGGCGCAATGGCTACACCTTC. It translates to CASSRRGRNGYTF.

This sequence joins TRBV21-1 and TRBJ2-3; the listed D gene, TRBD2, was not tested against the DNA. TRBV21-1 is shown as a pseudogene. The CDR3 is made up of 14 amino acids. The CDR3: CASRTSGKTDTQYF. CDR3 nucleotide sequence: TGTGCCAGCAGGACTAGCGGGAAGACAGATACGCAGTATTTT.

This clonotype has more than one count but fewer than ten. The V and J genes are TRBV6-2 or TRBV6-3 and TRBJ1-2; D is possibly TRBD1 (6 bases). Germline V CDR1 and CDR2: MNHEY, SVGEGT. V was shortened by 4 bases and J by 4 bases, with 16 bases between the two germline ends. This CDR3 region has 15 residues. CDR3 region: CASSLPGQSVYGYTF. The CDR3 DNA sequence: TGTGCCAGCAGTTTACCGGGACAATCTGTCTATGGCTACACCTTC.

This clonotype came up a few times. The chain recombines TRBV7-2 with TRBJ2-3, with a possible D match to TRBD1 (6 bases). Trimming shortened V by 7 bases and J by 2 bases, and 16 bases separated the two germline ends. The CDR3 consists of 15 residues. Germline values: CDR1 SGHTA, CDR2 FQGNSA. DNA for the CDR3: TGTGCCAGCACCAGAAGGGGGAAAGTCACAGATACGCAGTATTTT. Amino acid sequence: CASTRRGKVTDTQYF.

This clonotype was recorded at least ten times. The rearrangement joins TRBV7-6 to TRBJ2-1; possibly TRBD1 for D (6 bases). Trimming shortened V by 5 bases and J by 3 bases, and 14 bases separated the two germline ends. The CDR3 loop spans 15 amino acids. Looked up from germline, CDR1 is SGHVS and CDR2 is FNYEAQ. The DNA of the CDR3 is TGTGCCAGCAGCCAACTCGGGACATACTACAATGAGCAGTTCTTC. Residues: CASSQLGTYYNEQFF.

This clonotype appeared many times. The J gene is TRBJ2-3, the V gene TRBV2; the D call may be TRBD1 or TRBD2 (5 bases each). Germline V gene data show CDR1 as SNHLY and CDR2 as FYNNEI. Trimming stripped 5 bases from V and 6 bases from J, with 21 bases between. This CDR3 contains 16 residues. The CDR3: CASSSGTNLVLDTQYF. The CDR3 nucleotides are TGTGCCAGCAGTTCCGGGACCAACCTTGTTCTTGATACGCAGTATTTT.

This clonotype was recorded many times. This chain joins TRBV5-1 and TRBJ1-4, with D hard to call. Trimming removed 4 bases at V and 0 bases at J, with 10 bases between. CDR1 and CDR2 from the germline V gene are SGHRS and YFSETQ. The CDR3 totals 15 residues. CDR3 region: CASSRTYATNEKLFF. The DNA for the CDR3 is TGCGCCAGCAGCCGGACGTATGCAACTAATGAAAAACTGTTTTTT.

This clonotype was seen a handful of times. The J gene is TRBJ2-7, the V gene TRBV7-9; tentative D call: TRBD2 (5 bases). The CDR3 has 14 residues. The germline gives CDR1 SEHNR, CDR2 FQNEAQ (reference sequence). V was pared by 1 base and J by 5 bases, with 12 bases between. The CDR3 nucleotides read TGTGCCAGCAGCTTAGGGCTAGCTTACCACGAGCAGTACTTC. Amino acids: CASSLGLAYHEQYF.

This clonotype was observed at least ten times. V is TRBV7-2 and J is TRBJ1-3; D ambiguous. The CDR3 consists of 20 residues. The ends were cut back, 2 bases at V and 6 bases at J, with 29 bases in the middle. CDR1 SGHTA and CDR2 FQGNSA come from the germline V gene. CDR3 loop: CASSLNSGCRPTLCENTIYF. The DNA for the CDR3 is TGTGCCAGCAGCTTAAATAGTGGCTGTCGACCTACCCTCTGCGAAAACACCATATATTTT. Full variable domain (rest looked up from reference TRBV7-2 and TRBJ1-3): GAGVSQSPSNKVTEKGKDVELRCDPISGHTALYWYRQSLGQGLEFLIYFQGNSAPDKSGLPSDRFSAERTGGSVSTLTIQRTQQEDSAVYLCASSLNSGCRPTLCENTIYFGEGSWLTVV.

This clonotype was counted between two and nine times. The chain joins TRBV20-1 to TRBJ1-1, with D possibly being TRBD1 (5 bases). The CDR3 contains 15 residues. Trimming pared 5 bases from V and 3 bases from J, leaving 19 bases between. Germline V CDR1 and CDR2: DFQATT, SNEGSKA (reference sequence). The CDR3 sequence: CSAPPEVTDDTEAFF. The CDR3 coding sequence is TGCAGTGCTCCTCCCGAGGTGACAGACGACACTGAAGCTTTCTTT.

The V call is TRBV29-1, the J call TRBJ1-3; TRBD1 aligns across 7 bases. The CDR3 loop spans 13 amino acids. In germline, CDR1 is SQVTM, CDR2 ANQGSEA. Trimming took 4 bases from V and 7 from J; bases not matched to a gene: 7. DNA of the CDR3: TGCAGCGTTGTACAAGGGGGCTGGAACACCATATATTTT. It translates to CSVVQGGWNTIYF.

This clonotype has only a few counts. This chain connects TRBV30 to TRBJ2-3; TRBD2 aligns across 8 bases. Germline CDR1 is GTSNPN and CDR2 is SVGIG (reference sequence). This CDR3 region has 15 residues. Losses at the gene ends were 1 base for V and 4 bases for J; bases not matched to a gene: 7. This CDR3 is CAWSDGLAGADTQYF. CDR3 in DNA: TGTGCCTGGAGTGACGGACTAGCTGGCGCAGATACGCAGTATTTT.

This clonotype was observed many times. The rearrangement links TRBV20-1 to TRBJ2-3; D unclear. CDR3 length equals 14 residues. Germline V gene data show CDR1 as DFQATT and CDR2 as SNEGSKA (reference sequence). V was pared by 1 base and J by 2 bases, with 10 bases between. CDR3 nucleotide sequence: TGCAGTGCTAGAGGGGCAGGATACACAGATACGCAGTATTTT. Amino acids: CSARGAGYTDTQYF.